This T cell receptor beta chain originates from a study of blood T cell repertoires in COVID-19. Study information: The samples span acute and convalescent COVID-19 from the United States, Italy and Spain. The cDNA or gDNA used as material had been derived from T cells, B-cell-depleted T cells, or PBMCs.

In the study's own analysis: It was from reference gene primer amplification that nucleated cell counts were estimated. Profiled with immunoSEQ multiplex PCR; TCRdb holds only in-frame clones, not every one. The V and J calls and the clone size are those of that table, but D and trimming were determined from the DNA. The repertoire consists of tens of thousands of clones, with about nine tenths occurring once and the leading ten covering 1% to 1.5%. With respect to this clone: The junction departs from germline at one end; a sequencing error may be responsible.

Germline V gene data show CDR1 as LGHDT and CDR2 as YNNKEL (reference sequence). This CDR3 comprises 11 residues. This sequence joins TRBV3-1 (or the pseudogene TRBV3-2) and TRBJ2-7; 8 bases match TRBD1. What was sequenced was peripheral blood. The clonotype originates from an elderly woman with acute or convalescent COVID-19. The CDR3 loop reads CASSRNRDRLF. The CDR3 DNA sequence: TGTGCCAGCAGCCGAAACCGGGACAGGCTCTTC.